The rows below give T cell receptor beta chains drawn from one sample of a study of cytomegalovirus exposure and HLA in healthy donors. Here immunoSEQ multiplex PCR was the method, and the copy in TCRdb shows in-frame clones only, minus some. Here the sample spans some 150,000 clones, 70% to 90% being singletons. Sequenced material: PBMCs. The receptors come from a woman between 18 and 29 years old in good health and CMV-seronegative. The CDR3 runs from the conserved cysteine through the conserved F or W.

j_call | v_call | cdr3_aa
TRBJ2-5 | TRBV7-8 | CASSLRPGQGETQYF
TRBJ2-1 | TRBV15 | CATSRAGDRGSYNEQFF
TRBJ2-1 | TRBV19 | CASSQLAPSSYNEQFF
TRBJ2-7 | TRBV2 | CASTTLASSRPPSGEQYF
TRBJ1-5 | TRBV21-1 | CASSKALTGSNQPQHF
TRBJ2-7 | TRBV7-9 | CASSLARGSYEQYF
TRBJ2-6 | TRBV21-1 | CASSKVRDRPYVLTF
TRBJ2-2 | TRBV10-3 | CAINLGQGANTGELFF
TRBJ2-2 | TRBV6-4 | CASKGLADTGELFF
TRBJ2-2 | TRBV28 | CASSLHGTGNTGELFF
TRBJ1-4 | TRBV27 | CASSLRLYEKLFF
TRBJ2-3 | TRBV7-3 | CASSLGSSGAVDTQYF
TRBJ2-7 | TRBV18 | CASSPMGGTDRPSYEQYF
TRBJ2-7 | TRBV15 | CATSREPGLVLLYEQYF
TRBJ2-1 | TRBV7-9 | CASSTTSGFYNEQFF
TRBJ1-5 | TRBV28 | CASSPLDRAHQPQHF
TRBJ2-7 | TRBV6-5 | CASSVSGTGTYEQYF
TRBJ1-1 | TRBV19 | CASRNRGMNTEAFF
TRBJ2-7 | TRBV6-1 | CASSERGTGQDEQYF
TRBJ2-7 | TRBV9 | CASSPGDRRAYEQYF
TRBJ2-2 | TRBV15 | CATSRGTGRTGELFF
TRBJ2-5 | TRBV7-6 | CASSRGGGLAGGGPRETQYF
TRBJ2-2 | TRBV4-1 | CASSLRGGGTSNTGELFF
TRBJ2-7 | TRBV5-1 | CASSYTSTGILSYEQYF
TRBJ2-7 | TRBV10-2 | CASSELRGRQGPYEQYF
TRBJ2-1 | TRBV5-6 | CASSLEGLAGASSGEQFF
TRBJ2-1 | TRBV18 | CASSPPLRYFLAISSYNEQFF
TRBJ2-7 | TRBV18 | CATKTGDLYEQYF
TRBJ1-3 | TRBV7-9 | CASSFSIAGNTIYF
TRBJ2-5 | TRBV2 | CASSGGVGGETQYF
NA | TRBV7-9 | CASSLPGGYEQYF
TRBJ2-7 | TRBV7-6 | CASSFGAQGEQYF
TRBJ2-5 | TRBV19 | CASSQNHGTGLQETQYF
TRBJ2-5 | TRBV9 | CASSVEETQYF